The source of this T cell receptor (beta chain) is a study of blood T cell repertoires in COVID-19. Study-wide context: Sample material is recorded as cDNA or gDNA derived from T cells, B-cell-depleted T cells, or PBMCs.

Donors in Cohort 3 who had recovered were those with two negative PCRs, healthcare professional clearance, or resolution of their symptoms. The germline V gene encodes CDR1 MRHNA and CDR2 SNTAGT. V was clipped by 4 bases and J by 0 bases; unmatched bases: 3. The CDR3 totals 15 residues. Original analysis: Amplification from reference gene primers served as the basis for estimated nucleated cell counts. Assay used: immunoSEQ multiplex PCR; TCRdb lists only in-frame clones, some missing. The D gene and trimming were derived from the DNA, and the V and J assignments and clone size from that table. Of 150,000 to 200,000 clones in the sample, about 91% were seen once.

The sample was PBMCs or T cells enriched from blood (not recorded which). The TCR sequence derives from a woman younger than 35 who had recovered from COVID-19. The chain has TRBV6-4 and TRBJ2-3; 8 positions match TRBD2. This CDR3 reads CASSALAGSTDTQYF. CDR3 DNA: TGTGCCAGCAGTGCCTTAGCGGGGAGCACAGATACGCAGTATTTT.